This passage covers 29 T cell receptor beta chains from one sample sequenced in a study of cytomegalovirus exposure and HLA in healthy donors. PCR involved 60 Vbeta and 13 Jbeta primers. The assay was immunoSEQ multiplex PCR, and TCRdb's table has in-frame clones only and misses some. The specimen's table records 130,000 or so clones. The material sequenced was PBMCs. The receptors here all came from a woman in her late teens or twenties in good health and CMV-seronegative.

The chain has TRBV6-5 and TRBJ1-2; 11 bases fit TRBD1. The V segment lost 0 bases and the J segment 7 bases; nucleotides outside the gene matches: 1. The germline gives CDR1 MNHEY, CDR2 SVGAGI. The length of the CDR3 is 14 residues. CDR3: CASSYSGTGGGYTF. The CDR3 DNA follows: TGTGCCAGCAGTTACTCCGGGACAGGGGGTGGCTACACCTTC.

This chain connects TRBV6-5 to TRBJ1-2; 7 bases fit TRBD1. V was pared by 5 bases and J by 8 bases, with 14 bases of the junction left unmatched. CDR3 size: 15 residues. CDR1 is MNHEY and CDR2 is SVGAGI in the germline V gene. Written as DNA, the CDR3 is TGTGCCAGCAGTCGAAAACGACAGGGAACTGTCGGCTACACCTTC. It specifies CASSRKRQGTVGYTF.

This sequence joins TRBV2 and TRBJ2-2, with D perhaps TRBD2 (7 bases). CDR3 length equals 16 residues. Deletions cut 6 bases from V and 6 bases from J, with 20 bases between. Germline V gene lookup returns CDR1 SNHLY and CDR2 FYNNEI. CDR3: CASRGRWGRGAGELFF. The CDR3 coding sequence is TGTGCCAGCAGGGGGCGATGGGGGAGGGGGGCCGGGGAGCTGTTTTTT.

V gene TRBV19 combines with J gene TRBJ1-5; D is unclear. The CDR3 sequence is 13 residues long. The V end lost 4 bases, the J end lost 7 bases, and 11 bases lay between the germline ends. Germline V lookup: CDR1 LNHDA, CDR2 SQIVND (reference sequence). DNA of the CDR3: TGTGCCAGTAGTACGGGATTTCCCCAGCCCCAGCATTTT. It translates to CASSTGFPQPQHF.

The chain joins TRBV9 to TRBJ2-3, with 12 bases that match TRBD1. This CDR3 comprises 18 residues. Germline V CDR1 and CDR2: SGDLS, YYNGEE. V gave up 1 base and J gave up 0 bases; unmatched junction bases: 6. In DNA form, the CDR3 reads TGTGCCAGCAGCGTATTACCGGGACAGGGGGCGAGCACAGATACGCAGTATTTT. Encoded protein: CASSVLPGQGASTDTQYF.

The chain joins TRBV15 to TRBJ1-4; perhaps TRBD1 as D (5 bases). From germline, CDR1 is LNHNV and CDR2 YYDKDF (reference sequence). This CDR3 is 16 amino acids long. The V end was cut by 0 bases, the J end by 4 bases, with 12 bases between. In nucleotides, the CDR3 is TGTGCCACCAGCAGAGATGGGGCGACCAATAATGAAAAACTGTTTTTT. Translation: CATSRDGATNNEKLFF.

The genes are TRBV7-9 and TRBJ2-5, with no clear D. V shed 5 bases and J shed 5 bases, with 12 bases lying between them. This CDR3 has 13 amino acids. Germline CDR1 SEHNR, CDR2 FQNEAQ (reference sequence). CDR3 nucleotides: TGTGCCAGCAGCCGGTTCCCTTCGGAGACCCAGTACTTC. Translated: CASSRFPSETQYF.

This chain links TRBV18 with TRBJ2-5, with D perhaps TRBD2 (6 bases). V lost 1 base to trimming and J lost 2 bases, with 20 bases between them. This CDR3 is built from 18 residues. Per the germline V gene, CDR1 is KGHSH and CDR2 is LQKENI. The CDR3 reads CASSPQLLRGGPQETQYF. Here the CDR3 DNA reads TGTGCCAGCTCACCACAACTCTTGCGGGGTGGTCCTCAAGAGACCCAGTACTTC. The whole variable domain, filled in from reference TRBV18 and TRBJ2-5, reads NAGVMQNPRHLVRRRGQEARLRCSPMKGHSHVYWYRQLPEEGLKFMVYLQKENIIDESGMPKERFSAEFPKEGPSILRIQQVVRGDSAAYFCASSPQLLRGGPQETQYFGPGTRLLVL.

The chain has TRBV5-1 and TRBJ2-1; 8 nucleotides align to TRBD1. Germline V CDR1 and CDR2: SGHRS, YFSETQ. Losses at the gene ends were 4 bases for V and 10 bases for J; bases not matched to a gene: 16. The CDR3 sequence is 16 residues long. The CDR3 sequence: CASSHVGQGNRGEQFF. DNA for the CDR3: TGCGCCAGCAGCCATGTTGGACAGGGCAATCGCGGGGAGCAGTTCTTC.

This rearrangement joins TRBV27 to TRBJ2-3, with 15 bases lining up with TRBD2. The germline CDR1 and CDR2 sequences are MNHEY and SMNVEV (reference sequence). The ends lost 8 bases at V and 0 bases at J; junction bases unmatched: 6. The CDR3 covers 17 residues. CDR3 DNA sequence: TGTGCCAGCTCTAGGACTAGCGGGAGGGTAAGCACAGATACGCAGTATTTT. Translated: CASSRTSGRVSTDTQYF.

This sequence joins TRBV19 and TRBJ1-2; 9 nucleotides match TRBD1. There are 15 residues in the CDR3. J gave up 6 bases and V 3 bases, and 8 bases lay outside the gene matches. Germline CDR1 and CDR2: LNHDA and SQIVND (reference sequence). Here the CDR3 reads CASSIVYRGLDGYTF. The CDR3 nucleotides read TGTGCCAGTAGTATTGTTTACAGGGGGCTCGATGGCTACACCTTC. Full variable domain (outside the CDR3, taken from reference TRBV19 and TRBJ1-2): DGGITQSPKYLFRKEGQNVTLSCEQNLNHDAMYWYRQDPGQGLRLIYYSQIVNDFQKGDIAEGYSVSREKKESFPLTVTSAQKNPTAFYLCASSIVYRGLDGYTFGSGTRLTVV.

The gene calls are TRBV11-1 and TRBJ1-1, with 8 nucleotides matching TRBD1. V lost 1 base and J lost 5; bases outside the gene matches: 3. Germline CDR1 SGHAT, CDR2 FQDESV (reference sequence). The CDR3 spans 14 residues. CDR3 sequence reads: CASSLGTGRTEAFF. CDR3 sequence (DNA): TGTGCCAGCAGCTTAGGGACAGGGAGAACTGAAGCTTTCTTT.

The chain has TRBV10-3 and TRBJ1-5, with TRBD1 matching 7 bases. Germline V lookup: CDR1 ENHRY, CDR2 SYGVKD. CDR3 length equals 14 residues. The trim removed 10 bases at V and 0 bases at J, leaving 6 bases unmatched. Here the CDR3 DNA reads TGTGCCACTGACACAGGGGATAGCAATCAGCCCCAGCATTTT. Amino acids: CATDTGDSNQPQHF.

V gene TRBV27 combines with J gene TRBJ2-1; 10 nucleotides align to TRBD2. V lost 6 bases to trimming and J lost 4 bases; unmatched junction nucleotides: 6. The CDR3 length is 15 residues. CDR1 MNHEY and CDR2 SMNVEV come from the germline V gene (reference sequence). CDR3 sequence reads: CASRSGLAPYNEQFF. In DNA, the CDR3 is TGTGCCAGCAGGTCGGGACTAGCGCCTTACAATGAGCAGTTCTTC.

J is TRBJ1-2 and V is TRBV7-2; 7 bases are shared with TRBD1. The length of the CDR3 is 13 residues. Per the germline V gene, CDR1 is SGHTA and CDR2 is FQGNSA. J lost 8 bases, V lost 3 bases, and 6 bases had no gene match. CDR3: CASSFDRVEGYTF. In DNA, the CDR3 is TGTGCCAGCAGCTTCGACAGGGTCGAGGGCTACACCTTC.

The chain employs TRBV9 and TRBJ2-7, with a possible D match to TRBD2 (6 bases). The CDR3 totals 15 residues. CDR1 is SGDLS and CDR2 is YYNGEE in the germline V gene. V was clipped by 0 bases and J by 1 base, with 11 bases between them. The CDR3 region has the DNA TGTGCCAGCAGCGTAGGGACTATACCTTCCTACGAGCAGTACTTC. Protein: CASSVGTIPSYEQYF.

This chain uses TRBV28 with TRBJ2-7; 11 positions agree with TRBD2. V was clipped by 6 bases and J by 2 bases; unmatched bases: 6. CDR3 length: 15 amino acids. The germline CDR1 and CDR2 sequences are MDHEN and SYDVKM. CDR3 sequence: CASRPGLAEAYEQYF. As DNA, the CDR3 is TGTGCCAGCAGACCGGGACTAGCGGAGGCCTACGAGCAGTACTTC. Full variable domain (remainder filled in from reference TRBV28 and TRBJ2-7): DVKVTQSSRYLVKRTGEKVFLECVQDMDHENMFWYRQDPGLGLRLIYFSYDVKMKEKGDIPEGYSVSREKKERFSLILESASTNQTSMYLCASRPGLAEAYEQYFGPGTRLTVT.

Worth noting for this clone: An end of the junction differs from the germline gene, which may be a read error. The chain recombines TRBV16 with TRBJ1-2; no clear D. The CDR3 is 14 amino acids. The germline V gene encodes CDR1 KGHSY and CDR2 FQNENV. The CDR3 DNA reads as TGTGCCAGCAGCCCCGGCCCCACTAAATATGGCTACACCTTC. Translation gives CASSPGPTKYGYTF.

This chain joins TRBV6-5 and TRBJ2-7; D perhaps matches TRBD1 (6 bases). The CDR3 extends over 16 amino acids. Germline V gene data show CDR1 as MNHEY and CDR2 as SVGAGI. Between the trimmed V and J ends, which lost 0 bases and 0 bases, there was a span of 12 bases. This chain's CDR3 is CASSYSIRGPSYEQYF. CDR3 nucleotide sequence: TGTGCCAGCAGTTACTCGATCAGGGGCCCCTCCTACGAGCAGTACTTC.

This rearrangement joins TRBV5-6 to TRBJ2-2, with 12 bases fitting TRBD2. The CDR3 has 16 amino acids. J gave up 6 bases and V 4 bases, and 7 bases lay outside the gene matches. Germline V gene data show CDR1 as SGHDT and CDR2 as YYEEEE. The CDR3 is CASSPERLAGAGELFF. The CDR3, as DNA: TGTGCCAGCAGCCCCGAAAGACTAGCGGGAGCCGGGGAGCTGTTTTTT.

The chain has TRBV9 and TRBJ2-3, with 12 positions matching TRBD2. The CDR3 runs 16 residues. V lost 5 bases, J lost 4 bases, and 8 bases stayed unmatched. Germline CDR1 and CDR2: SGDLS and YYNGEE. In DNA form, the CDR3 reads TGTGCCAGCAGGGGTCCTCTAGCGGGAGGGCCAGATACGCAGTATTTT. Its protein product is CASRGPLAGGPDTQYF.

The CDR3 spells CASSEGTGLLRNTEAFF. The DNA of the CDR3 is TGTGCCAGCAGCGAAGGGACAGGGCTTCTTAGGAACACTGAAGCTTTCTTT. The chain uses TRBV9 and TRBJ1-1; TRBD1 agrees at 9 bases. This CDR3 contains 17 residues. Germline V gives CDR1 SGDLS, CDR2 YYNGEE. The V gene end was trimmed by 3 bases and the J gene end by 1 base; junction bases not matched to a gene: 10.

Here the CDR3 DNA reads TGTGCCAGCAGCTTAGTCGGACTAGCTCCCGGGGAGCTGTTTTTT. It codes for CASSLVGLAPGELFF. This chain uses TRBV7-9 with TRBJ2-2; 8 bases agree with TRBD2. The V segment lost 1 base and the J segment 6 bases; nucleotides outside the gene matches: 4. Germline V gene data show CDR1 as SEHNR and CDR2 as FQNEAQ (reference sequence). The CDR3 has 15 residues.

V and J are TRBV6-1 and TRBJ1-4; the D gene is possibly TRBD1 (6 bases). This CDR3 has 15 amino acids. Trimming took 8 bases from V and 0 from J, leaving 13 bases between them. Germline CDR1 is MNHNS and CDR2 is SASEGT. CDR3 in DNA: TGTGCCAGCGGGTTGGGGGCCGCAACTAATGAAAAACTGTTTTTT. This codes for CASGLGAATNEKLFF.

This chain links TRBV28 with TRBJ2-7, with 7 bases fitting TRBD1. Trimming removed 3 bases from V and 2 bases from J; junction bases left unmatched: 4. In germline, CDR1 is MDHEN, CDR2 SYDVKM. The CDR3 length is 14 residues. This chain's CDR3 is CASSFGQAPYEQYF. The CDR3 bases are TGTGCCAGCAGTTTCGGACAGGCCCCCTACGAGCAGTACTTC. Complete variable domain (other parts from reference TRBV28 and TRBJ2-7): DVKVTQSSRYLVKRTGEKVFLECVQDMDHENMFWYRQDPGLGLRLIYFSYDVKMKEKGDIPEGYSVSREKKERFSLILESASTNQTSMYLCASSFGQAPYEQYFGPGTRLTVT.

V gene TRBV19 combines with J gene TRBJ2-7; a possible D gene is TRBD1 (5 bases). V lost 4 bases, J lost 7 bases, and 20 bases lay in between. Germline V gene lookup returns CDR1 LNHDA and CDR2 SQIVND (reference sequence). The CDR3 loop spans 15 amino acids. The CDR3 DNA reads as TGTGCCAGTAGTACCCCAAAGGCAGGATCAGGGGAGCAGTACTTC. The encoded protein is CASSTPKAGSGEQYF.

The V gene is TRBV30, the J gene TRBJ2-5; 9 bases are shared with TRBD1. Near its end, the DNA agrees better with TRBJ2-7, so the J call may be wrong. Germline V lookup: CDR1 GTSNPN, CDR2 SVGIG (reference sequence). This CDR3 contains 15 residues. CDR3 amino acids: CAWSVRGTGFYEQYF. The CDR3, as DNA: TGTGCCTGGAGTGTACGGGGGACAGGGTTTTACGAGCAGTACTTC.

The J gene is TRBJ2-2, the V gene TRBV27; 10 bases align to TRBD1. V gave up 6 bases and J gave up 2 bases; unmatched junction bases: 3. The CDR3 is 15 residues long. From germline, CDR1 is MNHEY and CDR2 SMNVEV (reference sequence). The CDR3 DNA reads TGTGCCAGCAGAAGGGACAGGGGCAACACCGGGGAGCTGTTTTTT. It codes for CASRRDRGNTGELFF.

This chain connects TRBV11-2 to TRBJ1-1; TRBD1 matches 7 bases. The CDR3 spans 15 residues. V shed 0 bases, J shed 8 bases, and the junction held 9 bases outside the gene matches. Germline values: CDR1 SGHAT, CDR2 FQNNGV. The CDR3 region is CASSLDPRDSQEAFF. CDR3 bases: TGTGCCAGCAGCTTAGATCCCCGGGACAGCCAAGAAGCTTTCTTT.